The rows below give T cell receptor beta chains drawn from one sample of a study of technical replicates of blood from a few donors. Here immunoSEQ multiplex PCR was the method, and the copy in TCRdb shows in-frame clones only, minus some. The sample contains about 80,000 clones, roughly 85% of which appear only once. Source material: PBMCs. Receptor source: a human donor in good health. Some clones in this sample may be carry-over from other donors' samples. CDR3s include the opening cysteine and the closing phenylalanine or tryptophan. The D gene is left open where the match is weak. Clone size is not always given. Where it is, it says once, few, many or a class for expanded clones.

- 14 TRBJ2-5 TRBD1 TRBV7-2 CASSPGQPQETQYF TGTGCCAGCAGCCCGGGACAGCCACAAGAGACCCAGTACTTC
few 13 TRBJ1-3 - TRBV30 CAWSEIVGNTIYF TGTGCCTGGAGTGAGATAGTCGGAAACACCATATATTTT
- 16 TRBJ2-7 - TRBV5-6 CASSLNGQGRFHEQYF TGTGCCAGCAGCTTAAATGGGCAGGGTCGATTCCACGAGCAGTACTTC
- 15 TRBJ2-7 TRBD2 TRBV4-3 CASSQDKTSSYEQYF TGCGCCAGCAGCCAAGATAAGACTAGCAGCTACGAGCAGTACTTC
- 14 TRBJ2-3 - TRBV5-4 CASSLAPPADTQYF TGTGCCAGCAGCTTGGCCCCGCCGGCAGATACGCAGTATTTT
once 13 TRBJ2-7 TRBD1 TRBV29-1 CSVEDDRALGQYF TGCAGCGTTGAAGACGACAGGGCTCTGGGGCAGTACTTC
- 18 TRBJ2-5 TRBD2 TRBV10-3 CAISESGPLAVLQETQYF TGTGCCATCAGTGAGTCGGGGCCTCTAGCGGTCCTCCAAGAGACCCAGTACTTC
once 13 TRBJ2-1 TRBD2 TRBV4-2 CASSVERGHEQFF TGTGCCAGCAGCGTTGAGCGGGGGCATGAGCAGTTCTTC
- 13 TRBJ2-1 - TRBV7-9 CASSGEFYNEQFF TGTGCCAGCAGCGGAGAATTTTACAATGAGCAGTTCTTC
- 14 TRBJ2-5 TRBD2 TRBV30 CAWSGLAGGETQYF TGTGCCTGGAGTGGACTAGCGGGAGGGGAGACCCAGTACTTC
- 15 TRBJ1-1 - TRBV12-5 CASGLVQGKNTEAFF TGTGCTAGTGGTTTGGTACAGGGAAAGAACACTGAAGCTTTCTTT
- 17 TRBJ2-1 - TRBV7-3 CASSPHREQGGRNEQFF TGTGCCAGCAGCCCACACAGGGAGCAAGGCGGGAGAAATGAGCAGTTCTTC
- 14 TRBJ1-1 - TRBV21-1 CASSQGKMNTEAFF TGTGCCAGCTCTCAGGGGAAGATGAACACTGAAGCTTTCTTT
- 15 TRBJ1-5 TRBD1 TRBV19 CASIGSTGGSQPQHF TGTGCCAGTATTGGATCGACAGGGGGCTCTCAGCCCCAGCATTTT
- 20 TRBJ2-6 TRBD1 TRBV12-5 CASGPNRGQRHYSGANVLTF TGTGCTAGTGGTCCGAATCGGGGACAGCGCCACTACTCTGGGGCCAACGTCCTGACTTTC
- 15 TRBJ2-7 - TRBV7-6 CASSLMAGAPYEQYF TGTGCCAGCAGCTTAATGGCGGGGGCACCCTACGAGCAGTACTTC
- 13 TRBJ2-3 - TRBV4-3 CASSQVRADTQYF TGCGCCAGCAGCCAAGTGAGGGCAGATACGCAGTATTTT
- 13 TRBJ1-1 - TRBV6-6 CASSYGRAPEAFF TGTGCCAGCAGTTACGGGCGGGCCCCTGAAGCTTTCTTT
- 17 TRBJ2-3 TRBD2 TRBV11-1 CASSFGLAGSLTDTQYF TGTGCCAGCAGCTTCGGACTAGCGGGGAGCCTCACAGATACGCAGTATTTT
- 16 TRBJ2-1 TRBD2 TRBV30 CAWSVQWDYVYNEQFF TGTGCCTGGAGTGTCCAGTGGGACTACGTCTACAATGAGCAGTTCTTC
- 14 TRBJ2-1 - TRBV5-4 CASSLPGGLNEQFF TGTGCCAGCAGCTTGCCTGGAGGTCTCAATGAGCAGTTCTTC
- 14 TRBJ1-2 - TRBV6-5 CASSSGTNPPGYTF TGTGCCAGCAGCAGCGGGACAAACCCTCCGGGCTACACCTTC
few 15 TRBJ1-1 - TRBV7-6 CASSLLIDSRTEAFF TGTGCCAGCAGCCTTCTCATTGACAGTCGCACTGAAGCTTTCTTT
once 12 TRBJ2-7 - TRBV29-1 CSVEGGRGEQYF TGCAGCGTTGAGGGGGGAAGGGGCGAGCAGTACTTC
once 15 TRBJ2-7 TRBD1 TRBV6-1 CASSEVGGQGFEQYF TGTGCCAGCAGTGAAGTGGGTGGACAGGGGTTCGAGCAGTACTTC
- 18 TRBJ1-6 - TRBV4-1 CASSQVPSVPGVRPPLHF TGCGCCAGCAGCCAAGTCCCCTCTGTCCCGGGGGTAAGGCCACCCCTCCACTTT
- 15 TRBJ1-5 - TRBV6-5 CASSYSASPGQPQHF TGTGCCAGCAGTTACTCGGCCAGCCCGGGGCAGCCCCAGCATTTT
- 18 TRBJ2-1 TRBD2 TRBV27 CASSLSATSGRVLGGQFF TGTGCCAGCAGTTTATCAGCGACTAGCGGGAGGGTGTTGGGGGGGCAGTTCTTC
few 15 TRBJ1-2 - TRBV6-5 CASSYRGKVGYGYTF TGTGCCAGCAGTTACCGAGGAAAAGTGGGCTATGGCTACACCTTC
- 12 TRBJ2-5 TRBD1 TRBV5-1 CASGTGRETQYF TGCGCCAGCGGGACAGGGCGAGAGACCCAGTACTTC
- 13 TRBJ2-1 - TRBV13 CATAESSYNEQFF TGTGCCACCGCGGAGAGCTCCTACAATGAGCAGTTCTTC
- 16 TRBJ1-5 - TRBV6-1 CASSEWKGGGNQPQHF TGTGCCAGCAGTGAATGGAAAGGGGGTGGCAATCAGCCCCAGCATTTT
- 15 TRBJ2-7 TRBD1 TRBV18 CASSQRTGGTYEQYF TGTGCCAGCTCACAACGGACAGGGGGAACCTACGAGCAGTACTTC
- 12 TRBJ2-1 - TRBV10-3 CAISESSYEQFF TGTGCCATCAGTGAGTCTAGCTATGAGCAGTTCTTC
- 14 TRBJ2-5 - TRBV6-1 CASSETRFAETQYF TGTGCCAGCAGTGAAACTAGGTTTGCAGAGACCCAGTACTTC
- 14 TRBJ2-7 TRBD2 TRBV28 CASSFAGGVYEQYF TGTGCCAGCAGCTTTGCGGGAGGGGTCTACGAGCAGTACTTC
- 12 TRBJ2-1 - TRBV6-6 CASSYVRDEQFF TGTGCCAGCAGTTACGTCCGCGATGAGCAGTTCTTC
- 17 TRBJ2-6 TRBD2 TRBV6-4 CASSRTSAVGGANVLTF TGTGCCAGCAGCCGGACTAGCGCCGTCGGGGGGGCCAACGTCCTGACTTTC
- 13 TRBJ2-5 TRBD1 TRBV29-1 CSVGQGAGETQYF TGCAGCGTTGGCCAGGGGGCGGGGGAGACCCAGTACTTC
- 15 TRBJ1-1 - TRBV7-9 CASSERIAGDTEAFF TGTGCCAGCAGCGAGAGGATAGCCGGGGACACTGAAGCTTTCTTT
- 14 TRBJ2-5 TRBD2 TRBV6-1 CASMGGGRARAQYF TGTGCCAGCATGGGGGGCGGGAGGGCCAGGGCTCAGTACTTC
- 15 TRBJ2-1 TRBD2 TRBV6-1 CASSELAGGYNEQFF TGTGCCAGCAGTGAACTAGCGGGGGGTTACAATGAGCAGTTCTTC
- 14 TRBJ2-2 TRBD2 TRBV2 CASKTSGSTGELFF TGTGCCAGCAAGACTAGCGGGAGCACCGGGGAGCTGTTTTTT
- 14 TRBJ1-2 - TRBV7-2 CASTWSPQGYGYTF TGTGCCAGCACCTGGTCCCCTCAGGGGTATGGCTACACCTTC
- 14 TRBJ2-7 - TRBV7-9 CASSSRQAEVEQYF TGTGCCAGCAGCTCCCGACAGGCGGAGGTCGAGCAGTACTTC
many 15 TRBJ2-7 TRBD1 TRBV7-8 CASSLVLGTGDEQYF TGTGCCAGCAGCTTAGTGCTGGGGACAGGGGACGAGCAGTACTTC
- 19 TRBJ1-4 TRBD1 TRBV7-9 CASNGVGTGELLTNEKLFF TGTGCCAGCAACGGGGTCGGGACAGGGGAGCTCCTAACTAATGAAAAACTGTTTTTT
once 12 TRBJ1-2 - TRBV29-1 CSGRGQNYGYTF TGCAGTGGCCGGGGACAAAACTATGGCTACACCTTC
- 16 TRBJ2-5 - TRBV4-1 CASSQALFRYQETQYF TGCGCCAGCAGCCAAGCCCTTTTCCGGTACCAAGAGACCCAGTACTTC
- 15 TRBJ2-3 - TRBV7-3 CASSLNVGGPDTQYF TGTGCCAGCAGCTTAAATGTGGGGGGGCCCGATACGCAGTATTTT
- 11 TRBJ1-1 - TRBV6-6 CASSINTEAFF TGTGCCAGCTCCATCAACACTGAAGCTTTCTTT
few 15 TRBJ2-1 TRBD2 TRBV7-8 CASSLLSSGINEQFF TGTGCCAGCAGCCTGCTGAGTAGCGGGATCAATGAGCAGTTCTTC
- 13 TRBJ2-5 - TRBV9 CASSVGLQETQYF TGTGCCAGCAGCGTAGGACTTCAAGAGACCCAGTACTTC
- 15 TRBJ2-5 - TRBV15 CATSRGPDSQETQYF TGTGCCACCAGCAGAGGGCCAGACAGCCAAGAGACCCAGTACTTC
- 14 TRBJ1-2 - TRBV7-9 CASSPQADRGGYTF TGTGCCAGCAGCCCACAAGCCGATCGCGGTGGCTACACCTTC
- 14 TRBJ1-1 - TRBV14 CASSQRGEYTEAFF TGTGCCAGCAGCCAACGTGGGGAGTACACTGAAGCTTTCTTT
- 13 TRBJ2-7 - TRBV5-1 CASSLISGDEQYF TGCGCCAGCAGCTTGATTTCGGGGGACGAGCAGTACTTC
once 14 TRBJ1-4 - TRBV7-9 CASSLKTQGEKLFF TGTGCCAGCAGCTTAAAAACGCAGGGCGAAAAACTGTTTTTT
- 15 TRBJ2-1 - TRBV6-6 CASSYGGGSINEQFF TGTGCCAGCAGTTATGGGGGCGGGAGTATCAATGAGCAGTTCTTC